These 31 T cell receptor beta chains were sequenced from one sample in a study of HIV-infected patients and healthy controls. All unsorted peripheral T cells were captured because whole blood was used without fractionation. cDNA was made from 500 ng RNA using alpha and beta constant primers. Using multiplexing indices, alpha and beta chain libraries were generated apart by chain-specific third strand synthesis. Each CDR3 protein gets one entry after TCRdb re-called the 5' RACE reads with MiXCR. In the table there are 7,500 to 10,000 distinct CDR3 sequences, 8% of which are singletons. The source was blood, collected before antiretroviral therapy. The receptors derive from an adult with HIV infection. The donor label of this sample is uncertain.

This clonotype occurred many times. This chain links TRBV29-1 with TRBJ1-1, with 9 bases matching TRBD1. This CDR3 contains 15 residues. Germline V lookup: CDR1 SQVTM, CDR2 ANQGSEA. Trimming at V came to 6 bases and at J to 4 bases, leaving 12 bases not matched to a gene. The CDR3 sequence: CSVWTGVLMGTEAFF. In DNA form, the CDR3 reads TGCAGCGTATGGACAGGGGTGTTGATGGGCACTGAAGCTTTCTTT.

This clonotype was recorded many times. The CDR3: CASSYHGFGLNEKLFF. The CDR3 bases are TGTGCCAGCAGCTATCATGGCTTCGGGCTGAATGAAAAACTGTTTTTT. The chain has TRBV28 and TRBJ1-4; D gene ambiguous. The CDR3 runs to 16 residues. V lost 6 bases and J lost 5, with 19 bases in between. Germline CDR1 and CDR2: MDHEN and SYDVKM.

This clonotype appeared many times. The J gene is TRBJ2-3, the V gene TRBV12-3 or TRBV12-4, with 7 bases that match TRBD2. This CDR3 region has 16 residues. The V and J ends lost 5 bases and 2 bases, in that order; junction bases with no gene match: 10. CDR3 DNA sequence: TGTGCCAGCAGTCTACAAGCTAGCGGATACACAGATACGCAGTATTTT. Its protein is CASSLQASGYTDTQYF.

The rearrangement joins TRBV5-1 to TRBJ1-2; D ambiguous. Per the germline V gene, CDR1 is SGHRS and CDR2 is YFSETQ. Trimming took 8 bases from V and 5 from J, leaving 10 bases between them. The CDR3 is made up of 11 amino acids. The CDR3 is CASRTEYGYTF. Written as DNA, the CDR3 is TGCGCCAGTAGGACGGAGTATGGCTACACCTTC.

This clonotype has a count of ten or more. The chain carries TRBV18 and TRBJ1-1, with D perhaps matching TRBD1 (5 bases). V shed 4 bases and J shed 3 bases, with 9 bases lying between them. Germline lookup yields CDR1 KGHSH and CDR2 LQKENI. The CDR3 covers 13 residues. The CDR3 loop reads CASSQGRDTEAFF. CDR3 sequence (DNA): TGTGCCAGCTCACAGGGGAGGGACACTGAAGCTTTCTTT.

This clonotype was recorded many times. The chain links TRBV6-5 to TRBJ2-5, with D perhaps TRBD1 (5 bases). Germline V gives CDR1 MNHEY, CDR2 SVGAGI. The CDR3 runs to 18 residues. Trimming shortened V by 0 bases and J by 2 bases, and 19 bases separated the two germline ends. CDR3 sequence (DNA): TGTGCCAGCAGTTACTCGACGAGTGGTTGGCAGGGTCAAGAGACCCAGTACTTC. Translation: CASSYSTSGWQGQETQYF.

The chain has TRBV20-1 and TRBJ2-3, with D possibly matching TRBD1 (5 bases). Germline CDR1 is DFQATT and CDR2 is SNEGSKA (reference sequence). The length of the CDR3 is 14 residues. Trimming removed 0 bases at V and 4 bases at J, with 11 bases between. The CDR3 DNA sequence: TGCAGTGCTAGAGAAGGCTGGGGCGCAGATACGCAGTATTTT. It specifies CSAREGWGADTQYF.

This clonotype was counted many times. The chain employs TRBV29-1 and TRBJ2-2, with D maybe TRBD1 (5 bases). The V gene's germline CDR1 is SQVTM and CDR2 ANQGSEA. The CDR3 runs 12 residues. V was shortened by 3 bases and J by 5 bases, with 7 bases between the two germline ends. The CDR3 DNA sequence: TGCAGCGTTGAGGGGCGTACCGGGGAGCTGTTTTTT. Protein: CSVEGRTGELFF.

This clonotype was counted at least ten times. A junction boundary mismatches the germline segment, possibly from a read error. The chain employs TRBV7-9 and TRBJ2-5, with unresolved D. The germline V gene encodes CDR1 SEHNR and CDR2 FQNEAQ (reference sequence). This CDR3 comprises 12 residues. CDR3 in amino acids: CASTPTQEIQYF. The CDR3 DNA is TGTGCCAGCACCCCGACCCAAGAGATCCAGTACTTC. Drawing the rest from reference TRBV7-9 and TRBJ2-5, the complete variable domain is DTGVSQNPRHKITKRGQNVTFRCDPISEHNRLYWYRQTLGQGPEFLTYFQNEAQLEKSRLLSDRFSAERPKGSFSTLEIQRTEQGDSAMYLCASTPTQEIQYFGPGTRLLVL.

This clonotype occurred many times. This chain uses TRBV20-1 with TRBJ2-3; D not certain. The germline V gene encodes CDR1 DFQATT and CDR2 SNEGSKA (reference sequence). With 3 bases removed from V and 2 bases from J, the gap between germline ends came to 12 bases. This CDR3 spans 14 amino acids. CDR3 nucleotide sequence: TGCAGTGCTAGCCCTCCCCCTAACACAGATACGCAGTATTTT. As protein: CSASPPPNTDTQYF.

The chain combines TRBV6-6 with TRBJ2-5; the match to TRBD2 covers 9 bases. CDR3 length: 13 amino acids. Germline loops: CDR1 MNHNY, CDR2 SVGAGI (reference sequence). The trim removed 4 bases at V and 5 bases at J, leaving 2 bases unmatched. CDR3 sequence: CASSFLAGETQYF. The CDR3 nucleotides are TGTGCCAGCAGTTTTCTAGCGGGGGAGACCCAGTACTTC.

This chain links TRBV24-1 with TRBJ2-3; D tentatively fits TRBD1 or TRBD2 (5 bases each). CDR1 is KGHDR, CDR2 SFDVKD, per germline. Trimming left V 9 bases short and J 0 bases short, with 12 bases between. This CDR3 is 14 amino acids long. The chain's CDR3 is CATYSRGSTDTQYF. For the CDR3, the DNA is TGTGCCACCTACTCGAGGGGTAGCACAGATACGCAGTATTTT.

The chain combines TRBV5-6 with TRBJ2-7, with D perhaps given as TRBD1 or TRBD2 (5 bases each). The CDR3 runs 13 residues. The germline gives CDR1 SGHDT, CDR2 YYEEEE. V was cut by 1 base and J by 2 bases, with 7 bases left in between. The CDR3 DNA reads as TGTGCCAGCAGCTTGACGGGACCCTACGAGCAGTACTTC. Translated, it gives CASSLTGPYEQYF.

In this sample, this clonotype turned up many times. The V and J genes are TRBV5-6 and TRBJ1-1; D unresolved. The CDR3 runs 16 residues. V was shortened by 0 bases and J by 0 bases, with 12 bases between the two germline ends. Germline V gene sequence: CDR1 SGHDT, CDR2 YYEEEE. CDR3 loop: CASSLVTSKLNTEAFF. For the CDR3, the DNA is TGTGCCAGCAGCTTGGTTACCAGCAAGCTGAACACTGAAGCTTTCTTT.

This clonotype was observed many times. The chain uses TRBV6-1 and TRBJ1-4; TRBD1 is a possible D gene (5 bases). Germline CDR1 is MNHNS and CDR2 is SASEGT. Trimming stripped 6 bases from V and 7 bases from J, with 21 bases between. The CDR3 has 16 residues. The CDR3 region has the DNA TGTGCCAGCAGGAGGGTGTATTTGAGGGGTGGTGAAAAACTGTTTTTT. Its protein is CASRRVYLRGGEKLFF.

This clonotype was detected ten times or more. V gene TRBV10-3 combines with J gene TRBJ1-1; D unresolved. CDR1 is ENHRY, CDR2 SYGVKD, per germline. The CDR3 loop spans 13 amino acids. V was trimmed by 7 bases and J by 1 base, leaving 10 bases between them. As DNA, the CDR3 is TGTGCCATCACGGTAGGCCAGAACACTGAAGCTTTCTTT. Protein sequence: CAITVGQNTEAFF.

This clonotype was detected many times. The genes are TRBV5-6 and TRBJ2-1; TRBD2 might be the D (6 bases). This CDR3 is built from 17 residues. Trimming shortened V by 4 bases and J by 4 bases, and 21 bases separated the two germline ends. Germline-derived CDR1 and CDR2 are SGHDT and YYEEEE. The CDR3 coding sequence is TGTGCCAGCAGCCCGAGCGGGCGTAGGGGACGATACAATGAGCAGTTCTTC. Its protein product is CASSPSGRRGRYNEQFF.

The chain's CDR3 is CASSSLRQAGYTF. The CDR3 DNA is TGTGCCAGCAGTTCCTTAAGACAGGCCGGCTACACCTTC. The chain recombines TRBV6-5 with TRBJ1-2, with D maybe TRBD1 (6 bases). The CDR3 is made up of 13 amino acids. V was trimmed by 4 bases and J by 8 bases, leaving 14 bases between them. The germline V gene encodes CDR1 MNHEY and CDR2 SVGAGI.

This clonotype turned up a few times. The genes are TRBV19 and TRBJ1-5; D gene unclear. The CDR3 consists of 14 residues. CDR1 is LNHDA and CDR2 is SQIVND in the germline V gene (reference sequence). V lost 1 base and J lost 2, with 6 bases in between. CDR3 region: CASSIARGNQPQHF. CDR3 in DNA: TGTGCCAGTAGTATAGCTAGGGGCAATCAGCCCCAGCATTTT.

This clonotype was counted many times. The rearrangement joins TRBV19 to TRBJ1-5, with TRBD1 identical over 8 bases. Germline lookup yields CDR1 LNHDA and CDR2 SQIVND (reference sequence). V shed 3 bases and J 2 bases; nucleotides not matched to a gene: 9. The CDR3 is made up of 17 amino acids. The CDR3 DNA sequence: TGTGCCAGTAGTATCCTCTACAAGACAGGGGGCAATCAGCCCCAGCATTTT. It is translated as CASSILYKTGGNQPQHF.

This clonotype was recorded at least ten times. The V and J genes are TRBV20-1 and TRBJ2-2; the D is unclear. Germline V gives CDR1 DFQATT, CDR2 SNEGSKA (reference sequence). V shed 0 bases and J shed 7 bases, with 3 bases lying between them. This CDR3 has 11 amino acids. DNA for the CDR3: TGCAGTGCTAGAGAGGACGGGGAGCTGTTTTTT. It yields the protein CSAREDGELFF.

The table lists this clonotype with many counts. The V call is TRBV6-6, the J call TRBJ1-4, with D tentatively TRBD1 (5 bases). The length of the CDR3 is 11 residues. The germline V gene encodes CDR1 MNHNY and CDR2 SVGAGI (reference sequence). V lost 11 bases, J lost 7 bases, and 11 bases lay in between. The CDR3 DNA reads TGTGCCCACGGGGGTACTGAAAAACTGTTTTTT. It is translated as CAHGGTEKLFF.

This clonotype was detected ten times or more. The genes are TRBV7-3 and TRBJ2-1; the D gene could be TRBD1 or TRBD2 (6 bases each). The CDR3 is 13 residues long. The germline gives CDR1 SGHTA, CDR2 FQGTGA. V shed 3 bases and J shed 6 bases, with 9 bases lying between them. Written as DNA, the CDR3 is TGTGCCAGCAGCTTTGGGGGGCGCAATGAGCAGTTCTTC. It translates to CASSFGGRNEQFF.

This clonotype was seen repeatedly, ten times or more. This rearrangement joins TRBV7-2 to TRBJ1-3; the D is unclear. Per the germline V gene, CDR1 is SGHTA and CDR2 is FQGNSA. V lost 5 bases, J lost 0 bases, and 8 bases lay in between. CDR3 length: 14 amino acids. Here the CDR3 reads CASSPRHSGNTIYF. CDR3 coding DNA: TGTGCCAGCAGCCCTCGACACTCTGGAAACACCATATATTTT.

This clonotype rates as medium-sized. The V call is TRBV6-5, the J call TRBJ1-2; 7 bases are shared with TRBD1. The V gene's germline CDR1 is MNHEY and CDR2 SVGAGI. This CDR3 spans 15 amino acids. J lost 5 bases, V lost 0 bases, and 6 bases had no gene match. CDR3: CASSYSEGARYGYTF. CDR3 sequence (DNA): TGTGCCAGCAGTTACTCGGAGGGGGCGCGGTATGGCTACACCTTC.

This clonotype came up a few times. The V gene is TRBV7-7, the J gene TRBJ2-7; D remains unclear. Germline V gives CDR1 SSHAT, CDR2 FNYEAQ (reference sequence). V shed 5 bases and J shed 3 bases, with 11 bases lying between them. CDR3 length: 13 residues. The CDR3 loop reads CASSAVGDYEQYF. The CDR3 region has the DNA TGTGCCAGCAGCGCCGTTGGGGACTACGAGCAGTACTTC.

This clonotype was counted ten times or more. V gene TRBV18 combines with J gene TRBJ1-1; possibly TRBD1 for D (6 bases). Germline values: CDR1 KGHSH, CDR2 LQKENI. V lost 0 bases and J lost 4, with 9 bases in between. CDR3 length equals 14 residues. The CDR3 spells CASSPPNRATEAFF. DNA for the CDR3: TGTGCCAGCTCACCACCTAACAGGGCCACTGAAGCTTTCTTT.

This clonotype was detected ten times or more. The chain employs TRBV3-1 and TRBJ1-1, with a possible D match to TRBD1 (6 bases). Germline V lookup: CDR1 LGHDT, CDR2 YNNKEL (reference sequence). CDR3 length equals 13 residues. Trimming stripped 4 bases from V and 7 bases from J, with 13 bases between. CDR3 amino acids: CASSLTGQFEAFF. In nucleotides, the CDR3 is TGTGCCAGCAGCCTAACAGGACAGTTTGAAGCTTTCTTT.

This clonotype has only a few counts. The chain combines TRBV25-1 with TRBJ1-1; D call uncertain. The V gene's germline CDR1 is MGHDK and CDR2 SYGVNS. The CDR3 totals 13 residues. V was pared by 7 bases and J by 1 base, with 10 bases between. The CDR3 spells CASTLHENTEAFF. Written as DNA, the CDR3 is TGTGCCAGCACCTTACACGAGAACACTGAAGCTTTCTTT.

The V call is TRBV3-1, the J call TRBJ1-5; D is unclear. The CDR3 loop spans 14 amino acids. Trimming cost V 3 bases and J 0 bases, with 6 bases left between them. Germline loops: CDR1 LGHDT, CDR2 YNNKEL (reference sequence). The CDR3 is CASSQGYSNQPQHF. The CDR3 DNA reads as TGTGCCAGCAGCCAGGGGTATAGCAATCAGCCCCAGCATTTT.

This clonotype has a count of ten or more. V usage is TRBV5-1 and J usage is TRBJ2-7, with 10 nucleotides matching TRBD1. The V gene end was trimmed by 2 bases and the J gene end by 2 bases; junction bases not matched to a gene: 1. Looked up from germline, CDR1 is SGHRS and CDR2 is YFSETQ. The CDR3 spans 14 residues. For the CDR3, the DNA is TGCGCCAGCAGCTTAGGACAGGGGGCCTACGAGCAGTACTTC. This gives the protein CASSLGQGAYEQYF.